The present T cell receptor (beta chain) was sequenced within a study of blood T cell repertoires in COVID-19. Sequencing was performed with immunoSEQ multiplex PCR; in TCRdb, only in-frame clones are kept and a portion is missing. The sample has 150,000 or so clones, more than 80% seen once. V dropped 6 bases and J dropped 3 bases, with 15 bases sitting between them. From germline, CDR1 is LNHDA and CDR2 SQIVND (reference sequence). The CDR3 has 14 residues. The gene calls are TRBV19 and TRBJ2-7, with D tentatively TRBD2 (5 bases). The source is a man aged 18 to 29 with COVID-19, enrolled during active disease. Material: peripheral blood. DNA for the CDR3: TGTGCCAGTAGACGCGACCCGAGGGACTACGAGCAGTACTTC. Protein: CASRRDPRDYEQYF.